One and the same sample provided the 9 T cell receptor beta chains below, sequenced in a study of CD8 T cells in ankylosing spondylitis. TCRdb passed the 5' RACE reads through MiXCR, listing each CDR3 protein once. This table has roughly 130,000 distinct CDR3 sequences, approximately 10% appearing once. The sample was blood, either unsorted or a sorted T cell fraction (not recorded which). These receptors all come from a male donor with ankylosing spondylitis or in good health (not recorded which).

This clonotype was recorded many times. This rearrangement joins TRBV7-9 to TRBJ2-5; D is unclear. Germline V gives CDR1 SEHNR, CDR2 FQNEAQ (reference sequence). The CDR3 is 13 amino acids. Trimming shortened V by 7 bases and J by 1 base, and 10 bases separated the two germline ends. The CDR3 sequence is CASTTVAQETQYF. As DNA, the CDR3 is TGTGCCAGCACCACAGTCGCCCAAGAGACCCAGTACTTC.

This clonotype was detected many times. The rearrangement links TRBV27 to TRBJ2-7; 8 positions agree with TRBD1. Germline V CDR1 and CDR2: MNHEY, SMNVEV (reference sequence). The CDR3 sequence is 16 residues long. After removal of 5 bases from V and 1 base from J, the junction contained 10 bases not matched to a gene. CDR3: CASSKTTGVLSYEQYF. As DNA, the CDR3 is TGTGCCAGCAGTAAAACGACAGGGGTGTTATCCTACGAGCAGTACTTC.

This clonotype has at least ten counts. As DNA, the CDR3 is TGCGCCAGCAGCCAAGTGTGGGACAGCTCCTACGAGCAGTACTTC. This translates into CASSQVWDSSYEQYF. This chain links TRBV4-3 with TRBJ2-7; 7 bases match TRBD1. Germline V gene lookup returns CDR1 LGHNA and CDR2 YSLEER. The junction had 3 bases not matched to a gene; V was cut back by 1 base and J by 0 bases. CDR3 length: 15 residues.

This clonotype was counted once. This sequence may be a read error, since a much larger clone differs from it by one base. It is likely a read error, because the conserved phenylalanine at the end of the CDR3 is missing. This sequence joins TRBV10-3 and TRBJ2-5, with D unclear. CDR3 length: 14 residues. V was pared by 0 bases and J by 1 base, with 6 bases between. Germline lookup yields CDR1 ENHRY and CDR2 SYGVKD. The CDR3 region is CAISESAVQETQYI. In DNA form, the CDR3 reads TGTGCCATCAGTGAGTCGGCGGTCCAAGAGACCCAGTACATC.

This rearrangement joins TRBV20-1 to TRBJ2-7; a weak D match, TRBD1 (6 bases). Germline CDR1 is DFQATT and CDR2 is SNEGSKA (reference sequence). V lost 6 bases and J 2 bases, leaving 11 bases between the germline ends. The CDR3 totals 12 residues. CDR3 region: CSASDRTYEQYF. The CDR3 DNA is TGCAGTGCGTCGGACAGAACCTACGAGCAGTACTTC.

This clonotype was detected many times. The chain is built from TRBV12-3 or TRBV12-4 and TRBJ2-3, with TRBD2 identical over 8 bases. V was clipped by 3 bases and J by 6 bases; unmatched bases: 5. The CDR3 is made up of 14 amino acids. CDR3 sequence reads: CASSFPTSDDTQYF. In DNA form, the CDR3 reads TGTGCCAGCAGTTTCCCGACTAGCGACGATACGCAGTATTTT.

Ten or more counts support this clonotype. V gene TRBV29-1 combines with J gene TRBJ1-1; D might be TRBD1 (5 bases). CDR1 and CDR2 from the germline V gene are SQVTM and ANQGSEA. Trimming shortened V by 2 bases and J by 3 bases, and 13 bases separated the two germline ends. CDR3 length: 14 amino acids. The CDR3 region is CSVEKSPGDTEAFF. Written as DNA, the CDR3 is TGCAGCGTTGAAAAGTCCCCGGGGGACACTGAAGCTTTCTTT. The entire variable domain, with the rest obtained from reference TRBV29-1 and TRBJ1-1, is as follows: SAVISQKPSRDICQRGTSLTIQCQVDSQVTMMFWYRQQPGQSLTLIATANQGSEATYESGFVIDKFPISRPNLTFSTLTVSNMSPEDSSIYLCSVEKSPGDTEAFFGQGTRLTVV.

This clonotype was found many times. This chain uses TRBV15 with TRBJ1-2, with D unresolved. The germline CDR1 and CDR2 sequences are LNHNV and YYDKDF (reference sequence). The CDR3 is 12 residues long. Trimming removed 3 bases from V and 7 bases from J, with 9 bases in between. The CDR3 DNA is TGTGCCACCAGCAGTACATGGGGTGGCTACACCTTC. This translates into CATSSTWGGYTF.

At least ten counts were recorded for this clonotype. V usage is TRBV14 and J usage is TRBJ2-2, with D hard to call. V lost 9 bases, J lost 8 bases, and 19 bases lay in between. This CDR3 spans 14 amino acids. Germline lookup yields CDR1 SGHDN and CDR2 FVKESK. The DNA for the CDR3 is TGTGCCAGGAAAAGATCCGAGTTTTGTGGGGAGCTGTTTTTT. Its protein is CARKRSEFCGELFF.